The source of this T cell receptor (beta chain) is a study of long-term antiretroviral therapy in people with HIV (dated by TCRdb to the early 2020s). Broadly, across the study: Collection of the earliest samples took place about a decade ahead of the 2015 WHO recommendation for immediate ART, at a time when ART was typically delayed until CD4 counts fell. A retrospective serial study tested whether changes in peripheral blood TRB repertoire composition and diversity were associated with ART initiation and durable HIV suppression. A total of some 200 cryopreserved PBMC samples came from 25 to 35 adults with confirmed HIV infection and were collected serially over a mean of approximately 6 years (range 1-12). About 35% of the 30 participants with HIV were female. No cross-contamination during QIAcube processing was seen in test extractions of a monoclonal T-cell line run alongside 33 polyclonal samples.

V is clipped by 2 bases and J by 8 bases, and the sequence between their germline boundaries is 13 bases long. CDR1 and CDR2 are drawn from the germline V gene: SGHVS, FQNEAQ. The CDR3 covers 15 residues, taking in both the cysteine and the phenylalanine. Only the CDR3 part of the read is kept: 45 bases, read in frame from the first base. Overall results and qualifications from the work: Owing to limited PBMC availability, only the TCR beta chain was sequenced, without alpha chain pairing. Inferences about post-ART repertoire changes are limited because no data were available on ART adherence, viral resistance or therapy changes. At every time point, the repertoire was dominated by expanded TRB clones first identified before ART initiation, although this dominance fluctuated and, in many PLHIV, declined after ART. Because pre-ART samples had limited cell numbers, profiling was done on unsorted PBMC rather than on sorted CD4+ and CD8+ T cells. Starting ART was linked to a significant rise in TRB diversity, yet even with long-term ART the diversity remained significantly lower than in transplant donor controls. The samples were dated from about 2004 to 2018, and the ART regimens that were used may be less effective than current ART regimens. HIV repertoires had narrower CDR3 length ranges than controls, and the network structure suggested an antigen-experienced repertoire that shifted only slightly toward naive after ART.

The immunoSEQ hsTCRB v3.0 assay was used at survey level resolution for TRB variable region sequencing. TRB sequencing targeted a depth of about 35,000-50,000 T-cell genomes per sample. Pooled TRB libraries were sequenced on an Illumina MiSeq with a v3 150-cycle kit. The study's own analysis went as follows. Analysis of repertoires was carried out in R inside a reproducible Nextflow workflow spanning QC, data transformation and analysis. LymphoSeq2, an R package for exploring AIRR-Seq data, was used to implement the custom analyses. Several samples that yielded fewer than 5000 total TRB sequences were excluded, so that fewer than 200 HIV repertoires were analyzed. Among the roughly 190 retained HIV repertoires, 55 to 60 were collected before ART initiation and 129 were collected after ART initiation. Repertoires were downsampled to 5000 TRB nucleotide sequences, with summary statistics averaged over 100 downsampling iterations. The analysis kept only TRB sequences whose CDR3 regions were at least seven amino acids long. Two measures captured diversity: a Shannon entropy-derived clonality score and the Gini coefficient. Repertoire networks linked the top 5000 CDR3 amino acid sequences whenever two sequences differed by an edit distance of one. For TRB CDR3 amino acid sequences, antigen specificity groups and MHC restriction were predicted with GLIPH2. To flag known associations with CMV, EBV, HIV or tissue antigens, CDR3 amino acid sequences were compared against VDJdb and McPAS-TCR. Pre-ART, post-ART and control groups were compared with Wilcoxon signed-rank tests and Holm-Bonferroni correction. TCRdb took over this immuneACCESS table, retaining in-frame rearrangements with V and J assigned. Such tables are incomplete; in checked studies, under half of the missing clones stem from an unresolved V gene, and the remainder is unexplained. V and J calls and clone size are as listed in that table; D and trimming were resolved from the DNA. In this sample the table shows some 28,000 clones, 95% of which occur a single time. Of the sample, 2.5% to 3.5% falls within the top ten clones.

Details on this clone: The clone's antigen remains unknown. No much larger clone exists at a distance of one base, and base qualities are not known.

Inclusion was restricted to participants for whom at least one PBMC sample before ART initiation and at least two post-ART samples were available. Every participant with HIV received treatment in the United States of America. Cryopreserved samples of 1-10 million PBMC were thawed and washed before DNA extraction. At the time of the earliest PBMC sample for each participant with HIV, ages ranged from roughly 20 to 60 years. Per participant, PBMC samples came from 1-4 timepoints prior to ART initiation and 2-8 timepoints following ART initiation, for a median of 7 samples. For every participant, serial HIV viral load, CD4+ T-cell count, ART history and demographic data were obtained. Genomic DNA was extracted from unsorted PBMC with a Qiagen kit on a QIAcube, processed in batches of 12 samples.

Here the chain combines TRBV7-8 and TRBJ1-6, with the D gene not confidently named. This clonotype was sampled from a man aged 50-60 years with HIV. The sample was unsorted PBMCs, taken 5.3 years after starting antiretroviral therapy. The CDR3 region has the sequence CASSLREGKDSPLHF. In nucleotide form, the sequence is TGTGCCAGCAGCTTAAGGGAGGGTAAGGATTCACCCCTCCACTTT.